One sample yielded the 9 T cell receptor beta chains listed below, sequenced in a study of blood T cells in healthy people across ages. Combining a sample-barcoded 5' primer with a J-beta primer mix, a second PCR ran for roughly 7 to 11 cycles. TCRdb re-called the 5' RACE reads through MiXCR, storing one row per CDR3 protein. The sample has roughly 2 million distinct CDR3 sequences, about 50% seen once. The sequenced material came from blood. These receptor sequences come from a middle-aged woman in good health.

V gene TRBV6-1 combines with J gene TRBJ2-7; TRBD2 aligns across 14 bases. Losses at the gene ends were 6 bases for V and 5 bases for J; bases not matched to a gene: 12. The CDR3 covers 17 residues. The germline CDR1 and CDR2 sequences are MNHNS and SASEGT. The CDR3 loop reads CASRPAGTSGGIHEQYF. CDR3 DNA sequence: TGTGCCAGCAGGCCAGCTGGGACTAGCGGGGGTATCCACGAGCAGTACTTC.

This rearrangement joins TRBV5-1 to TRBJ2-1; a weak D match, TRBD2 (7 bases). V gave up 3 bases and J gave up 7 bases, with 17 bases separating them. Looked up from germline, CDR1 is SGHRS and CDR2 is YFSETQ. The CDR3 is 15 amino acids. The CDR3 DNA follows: TGCGCCAGCAGCTCCCTGGAAGGGGGAGGGAATGAGCAGTTCTTC. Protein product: CASSSLEGGGNEQFF.

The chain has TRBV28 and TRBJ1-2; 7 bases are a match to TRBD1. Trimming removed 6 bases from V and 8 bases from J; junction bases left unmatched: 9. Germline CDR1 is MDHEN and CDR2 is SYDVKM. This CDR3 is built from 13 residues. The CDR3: CASRGDRREGYTF. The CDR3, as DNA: TGTGCCAGCAGGGGGGACAGAAGAGAGGGCTACACCTTC.

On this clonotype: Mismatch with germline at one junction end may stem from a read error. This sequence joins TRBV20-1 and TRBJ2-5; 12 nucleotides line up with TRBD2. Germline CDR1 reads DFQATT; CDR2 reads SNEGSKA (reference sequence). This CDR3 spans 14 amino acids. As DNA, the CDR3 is TGCGGTGCTCGACTAGCGGGGGCCCAAGAGACCCAATACTTC. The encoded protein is CGARLAGAQETQYF.

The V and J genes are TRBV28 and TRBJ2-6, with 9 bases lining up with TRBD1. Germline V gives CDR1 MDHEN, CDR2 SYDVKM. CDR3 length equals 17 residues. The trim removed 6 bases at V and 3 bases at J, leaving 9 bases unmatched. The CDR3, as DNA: TGTGCCAGCAGCGCCGGGACAGGGATTGGTGGGGCCAACGTCCTGACTTTC. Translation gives CASSAGTGIGGANVLTF. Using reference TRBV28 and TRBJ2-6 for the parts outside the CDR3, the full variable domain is DVKVTQSSRYLVKRTGEKVFLECVQDMDHENMFWYRQDPGLGLRLIYFSYDVKMKEKGDIPEGYSVSREKKERFSLILESASTNQTSMYLCASSAGTGIGGANVLTFGAGSRLTVL.

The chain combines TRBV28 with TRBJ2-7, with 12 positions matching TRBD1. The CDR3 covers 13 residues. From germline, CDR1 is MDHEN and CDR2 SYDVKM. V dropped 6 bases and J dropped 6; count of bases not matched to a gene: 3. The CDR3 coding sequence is TGTGCCAGCAGGGGACAGGGGGCACGCGAGCAGTACTTC. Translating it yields CASRGQGAREQYF.

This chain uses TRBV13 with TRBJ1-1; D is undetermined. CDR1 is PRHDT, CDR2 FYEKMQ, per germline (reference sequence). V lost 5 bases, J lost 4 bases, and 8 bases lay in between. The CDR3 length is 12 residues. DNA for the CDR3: TGTGCCAGCAGCCCAGGCGTCACTGAAGCTTTCTTT. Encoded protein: CASSPGVTEAFF. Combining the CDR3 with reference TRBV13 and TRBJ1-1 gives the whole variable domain AAGVIQSPRHLIKEKRETATLKCYPIPRHDTVYWYQQGPGQDPQFLISFYEKMQSDKGSIPDRFSAQQFSDYHSELNMSSLELGDSALYFCASSPGVTEAFFGQGTRLTVV.

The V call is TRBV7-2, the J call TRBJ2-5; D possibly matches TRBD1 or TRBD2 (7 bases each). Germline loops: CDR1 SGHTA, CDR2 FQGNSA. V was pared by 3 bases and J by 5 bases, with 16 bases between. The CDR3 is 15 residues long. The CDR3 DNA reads TGTGCCAGCAGCTTGCGGGGGTCACAGGGGGAGACCCAGTACTTC. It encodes CASSLRGSQGETQYF.

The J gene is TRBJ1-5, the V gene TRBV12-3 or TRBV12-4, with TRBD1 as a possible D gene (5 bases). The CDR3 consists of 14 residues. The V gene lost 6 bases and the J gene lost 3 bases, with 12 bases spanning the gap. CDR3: CASRPGTDNQPQHF. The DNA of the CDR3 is TGTGCCAGCAGGCCCGGGACGGACAATCAGCCCCAGCATTTT.